Described below is a single T cell receptor beta chain sequence and its context. Its antigen is not identified. The sample comes from a study of CD8+ T cells in alopecia areata. Study-wide background: Tofacitinib was taken orally by treated patients, and the dose was 5 to 10 mg twice daily. Patients in the study were on tofacitinib for 6 to 18 months, then off it for 6 months.

Study-wide results and limits: For lesional scalp, especially alopecia totalis/universalis, clonality was higher than in normal scalp.

In each case, RNA was isolated and then reverse transcribed into cDNA as the sequencing template. Here immunoSEQ multiplex PCR was the method, and the copy in TCRdb shows in-frame clones only, minus some. The table includes 120,000 to 150,000 clones, over 80% detected once. Trimming stripped 3 bases from V and 0 bases from J, with 8 bases between. Germline values: CDR1 SQVTM, CDR2 ANQGSEA. The CDR3 contains 13 residues. The sequence came from a human donor with alopecia areata. The chain links TRBV29-1 to TRBJ1-2; D is perhaps TRBD1 (6 bases). The source was CD8+ T cells sorted from blood, collected at week 0. CDR3: CSVDGGANYGYTF. CDR3 DNA: TGCAGCGTTGATGGGGGCGCTAACTATGGCTACACCTTC. The whole variable domain, filled in from reference TRBV29-1 and TRBJ1-2, reads SAVISQKPSRDICQRGTSLTIQCQVDSQVTMMFWYRQQPGQSLTLIATANQGSEATYESGFVIDKFPISRPNLTFSTLTVSNMSPEDSSIYLCSVDGGANYGYTFGSGTRLTVV.